The 3 T cell receptor beta chains below come from one sample, sequenced in a study of patients and donors after allogeneic stem cell transplantation (dated by TCRdb to between 2020 and 2021). Library generation was performed with RT-PCR. TCRdb records NextSeq 550 as the sequencer. TCRdb reworked the public reads: Q25 trimming with fastp, MiXCR clone assembly, productive beta chains retained. Merged by CDR3 protein, the rows form single entries marked with the most common genes and DNA. The sample contains 920,000 or so distinct CDR3 sequences, 15% to 20% of them found a single time. About 6% of the sample is held by the ten biggest clonotypes. The material sequenced was blood, either unsorted or a sorted T cell fraction (not recorded which). These receptors were obtained from a human donor who was either an allogeneic HSCT recipient or a stem cell or donor lymphocyte infusion donor (not recorded which). It is not recorded whose cells these are; they may come from a transplant donor.

This clonotype was seen more than once but under ten times. This rearrangement joins TRBV2 to TRBJ1-2; a weak D match, TRBD1 (5 bases). The CDR3 totals 12 residues. With 5 bases removed from V and 7 bases from J, the gap between germline ends came to 11 bases. CDR1 and CDR2 (germline): SNHLY, FYNNEI. CDR3 protein: CASSPDTTGYTF. The CDR3, as DNA: TGTGCCAGCAGTCCGGACACGACTGGCTACACCTTC.

This sequence joins TRBV4-3 and TRBJ2-2; 8 bases fit TRBD2. J was trimmed by 1 base and V by 11 bases; bases with no gene match: 6. The CDR3 spans 14 residues. The V gene's germline CDR1 is LGHNA and CDR2 YSLEER. CDR3 DNA: TGCGCCGCGGGAGGACTAGTGAACACCGGGGAGCTGTTTTTT. Its translation is CAAGGLVNTGELFF.

The chain carries TRBV3-1 and TRBJ1-1, with D tentatively TRBD1 (5 bases). Between the trimmed V and J ends, which lost 2 bases and 4 bases, there was a span of 14 bases. Germline CDR1 LGHDT, CDR2 YNNKEL (reference sequence). This CDR3 spans 15 amino acids. The CDR3 loop reads CASSQFGDGGTEAFF. CDR3 sequence (DNA): TGTGCCAGCAGCCAATTCGGGGACGGGGGCACTGAAGCTTTCTTT.